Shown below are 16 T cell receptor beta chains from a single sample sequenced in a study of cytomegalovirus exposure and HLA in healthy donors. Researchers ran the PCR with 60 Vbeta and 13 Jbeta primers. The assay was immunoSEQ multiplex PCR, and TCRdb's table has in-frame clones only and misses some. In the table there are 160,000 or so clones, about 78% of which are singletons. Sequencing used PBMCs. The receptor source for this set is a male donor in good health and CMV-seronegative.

The CDR3 sequence: CASTSFGGTGGEETQYF. CDR3 nucleotide sequence: TGTGCCAGCACCAGTTTTGGGGGTACAGGGGGAGAGGAGACCCAGTACTTC. V usage is TRBV28 and J usage is TRBJ2-5; 8 nucleotides agree with TRBD1. CDR1 is MDHEN, CDR2 SYDVKM, per germline. CDR3 length equals 17 residues. Trimming cost V 7 bases and J 5 bases; bases outside gene matches: 18.

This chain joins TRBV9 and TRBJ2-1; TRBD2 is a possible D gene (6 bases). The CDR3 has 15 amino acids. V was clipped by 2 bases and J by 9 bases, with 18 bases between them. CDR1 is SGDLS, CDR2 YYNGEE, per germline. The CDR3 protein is CASSVDLSQAGEQFF. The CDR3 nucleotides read TGTGCCAGCAGCGTCGATCTCTCCCAAGCGGGTGAGCAGTTCTTC.

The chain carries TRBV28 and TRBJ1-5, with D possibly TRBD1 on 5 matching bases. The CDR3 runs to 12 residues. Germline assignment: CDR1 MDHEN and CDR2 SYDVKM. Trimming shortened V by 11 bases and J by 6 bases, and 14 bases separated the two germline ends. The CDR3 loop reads CASHRMGQPQHF. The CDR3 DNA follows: TGTGCCTCCCACAGGATGGGTCAGCCCCAGCATTTT.

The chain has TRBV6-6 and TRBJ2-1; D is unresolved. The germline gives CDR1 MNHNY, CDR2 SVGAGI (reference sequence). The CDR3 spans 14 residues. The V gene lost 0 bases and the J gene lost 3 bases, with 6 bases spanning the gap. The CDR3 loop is CASSYSESYNEQFF. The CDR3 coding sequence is TGTGCCAGCAGTTACTCTGAGAGCTACAATGAGCAGTTCTTC.

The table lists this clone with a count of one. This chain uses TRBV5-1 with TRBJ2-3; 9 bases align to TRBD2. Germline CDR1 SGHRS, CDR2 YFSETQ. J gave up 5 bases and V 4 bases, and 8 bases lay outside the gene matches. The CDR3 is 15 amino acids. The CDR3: CASSPAGGGIDTQYF. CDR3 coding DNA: TGCGCCAGCAGCCCAGCGGGGGGAGGAATAGATACGCAGTATTTT.

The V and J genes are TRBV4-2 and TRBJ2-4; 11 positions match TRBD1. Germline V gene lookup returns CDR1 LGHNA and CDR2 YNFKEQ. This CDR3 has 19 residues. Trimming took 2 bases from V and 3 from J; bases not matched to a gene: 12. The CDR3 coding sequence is TGTGCCAGCAGCCAACCTAGGACAGGGGGCTCCATCGGCAAAAACATTCAGTACTTC. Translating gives CASSQPRTGGSIGKNIQYF.

The CDR3 is CASSLGRGYEQYF. CDR3 sequence (DNA): TGTGCCAGCAGCTTAGGGAGGGGTTACGAGCAGTACTTC. V is TRBV11-3 and J is TRBJ2-7; the D gene is possibly TRBD2 (6 bases). V shed 1 base and J shed 4 bases, with 8 bases lying between them. CDR1 SGHNT and CDR2 YENEEA come from the germline V gene. This CDR3 has 13 amino acids.

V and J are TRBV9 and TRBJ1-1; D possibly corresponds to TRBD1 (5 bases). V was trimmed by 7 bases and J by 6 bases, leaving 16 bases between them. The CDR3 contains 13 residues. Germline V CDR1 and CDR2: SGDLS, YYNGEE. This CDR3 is CASSSGGESEAFF. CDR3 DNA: TGTGCCAGCTCGAGCGGGGGGGAATCTGAAGCTTTCTTT.

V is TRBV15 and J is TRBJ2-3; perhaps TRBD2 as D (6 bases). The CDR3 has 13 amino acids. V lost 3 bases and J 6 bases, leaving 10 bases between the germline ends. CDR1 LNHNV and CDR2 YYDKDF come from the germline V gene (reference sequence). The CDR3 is CATSRGLVDTQYF. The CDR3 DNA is TGTGCCACCAGCAGGGGACTTGTGGATACGCAGTATTTT.

The CDR3, as DNA: TGTGCCAGCTTTGGAGGTCAGGTTGCCACTGAAGCTTTCTTT. Translating gives CASFGGQVATEAFF. The chain has TRBV6-5 and TRBJ1-1; D is undetermined. The CDR3 runs 14 residues. In germline, CDR1 is MNHEY, CDR2 SVGAGI. V gave up 8 bases and J gave up 4 bases, with 17 bases separating them.

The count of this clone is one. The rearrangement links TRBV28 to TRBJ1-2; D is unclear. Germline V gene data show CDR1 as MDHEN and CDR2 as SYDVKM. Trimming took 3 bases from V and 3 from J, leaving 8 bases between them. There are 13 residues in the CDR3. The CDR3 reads CASSFSRDYGYTF. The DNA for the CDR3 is TGTGCCAGCAGTTTCTCCCGAGACTATGGCTACACCTTC.

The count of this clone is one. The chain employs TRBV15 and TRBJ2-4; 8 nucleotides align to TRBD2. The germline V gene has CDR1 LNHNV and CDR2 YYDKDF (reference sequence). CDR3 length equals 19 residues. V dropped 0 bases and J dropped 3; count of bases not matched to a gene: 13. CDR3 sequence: CATSRDSGASGLGKNIQYF. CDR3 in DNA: TGTGCCACCAGCAGAGATTCGGGGGCTAGCGGGTTAGGCAAAAACATTCAGTACTTC.

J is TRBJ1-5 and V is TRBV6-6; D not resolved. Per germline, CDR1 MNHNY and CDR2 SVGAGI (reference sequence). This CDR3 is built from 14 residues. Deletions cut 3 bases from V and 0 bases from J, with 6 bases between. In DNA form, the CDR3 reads TGTGCCAGCAGTTATGGAGGTAGCAATCAGCCCCAGCATTTT. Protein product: CASSYGGSNQPQHF.

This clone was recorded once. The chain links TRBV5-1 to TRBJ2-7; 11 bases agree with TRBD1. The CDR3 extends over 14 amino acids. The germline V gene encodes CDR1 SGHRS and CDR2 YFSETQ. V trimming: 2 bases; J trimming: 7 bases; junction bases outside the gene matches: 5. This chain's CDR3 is CASSLRGQGGEQYF. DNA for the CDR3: TGCGCCAGCAGCTTAAGGGGACAGGGGGGAGAGCAGTACTTC.

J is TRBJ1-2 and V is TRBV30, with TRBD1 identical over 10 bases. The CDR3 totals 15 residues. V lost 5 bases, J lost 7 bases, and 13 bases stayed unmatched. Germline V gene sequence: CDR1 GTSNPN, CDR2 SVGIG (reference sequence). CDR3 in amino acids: CAWETSTGGGFGYTF. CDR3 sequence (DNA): TGTGCCTGGGAAACTTCGACAGGGGGCGGATTTGGCTACACCTTC.

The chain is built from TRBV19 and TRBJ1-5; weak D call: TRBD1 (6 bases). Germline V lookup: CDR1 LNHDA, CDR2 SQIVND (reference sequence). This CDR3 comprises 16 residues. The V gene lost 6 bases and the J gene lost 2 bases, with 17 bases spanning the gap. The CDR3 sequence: CASRKQGFYGNQPQHF. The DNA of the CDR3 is TGTGCCAGTAGAAAACAGGGATTTTATGGCAATCAGCCCCAGCATTTT.